This T cell receptor beta chain was recorded in a study of blood T cell repertoires in COVID-19. On the study more broadly: Researchers got acute and convalescent COVID-19 samples from the United States, Italy and Spain.

Per the original data handling: Estimation of nucleated cell counts relied on the amplification of reference gene primers. Sequenced by immunoSEQ multiplex PCR; TCRdb stores in-frame clones only, minus some. V and J calls and clone size come straight from that table; D and trimming were deduced from the DNA. This table holds 35,000 to 45,000 clones, around 89% found once. V was clipped by 3 bases and J by 8 bases, with 23 bases between them. From germline, CDR1 is SGDLS and CDR2 YYNGEE. There are 16 residues in the CDR3. This chain uses TRBV9 with TRBJ1-2, with a possible D match to TRBD1 (5 bases). The sample was peripheral blood. The sequence came from a human donor in a cohort sampled during active COVID-19. The CDR3 is CASSALNPGLGVGYTF. Here the CDR3 DNA reads TGTGCCAGCAGCGCTCTTAATCCGGGACTCGGGGTCGGCTACACCTTC. Based on the CDR3 plus reference TRBV9 and TRBJ1-2, the full variable domain is DSGVTQTPKHLITATGQRVTLRCSPRSGDLSVYWYQQSLDQGLQFLIQYYNGEERAKGNILERFSAQQFPDLHSELNLSSLELGDSALYFCASSALNPGLGVGYTFGSGTRLTVV.